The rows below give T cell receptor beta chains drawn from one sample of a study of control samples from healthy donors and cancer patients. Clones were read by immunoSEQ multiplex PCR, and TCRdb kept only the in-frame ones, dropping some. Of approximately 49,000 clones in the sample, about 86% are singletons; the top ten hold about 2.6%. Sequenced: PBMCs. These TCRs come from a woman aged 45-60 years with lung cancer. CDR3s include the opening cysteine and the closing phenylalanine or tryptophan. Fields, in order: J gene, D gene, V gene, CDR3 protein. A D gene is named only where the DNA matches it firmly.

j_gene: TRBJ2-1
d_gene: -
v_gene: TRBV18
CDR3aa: CASSTSIQGNEQFF

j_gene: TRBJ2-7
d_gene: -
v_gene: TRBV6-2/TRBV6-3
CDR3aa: CASSYFNEQYF

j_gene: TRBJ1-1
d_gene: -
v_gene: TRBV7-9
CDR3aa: CASSSYGDGRSDTEAFF

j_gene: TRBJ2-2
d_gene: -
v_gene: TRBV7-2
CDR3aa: CASSWYTGELFF

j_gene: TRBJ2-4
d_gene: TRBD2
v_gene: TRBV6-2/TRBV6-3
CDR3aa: CASSRSGGLAKNIQYF

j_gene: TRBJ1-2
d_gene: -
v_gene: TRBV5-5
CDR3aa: CASSAFTTANYGYTF

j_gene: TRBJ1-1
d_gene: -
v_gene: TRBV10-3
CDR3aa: CATGEADTEAFF

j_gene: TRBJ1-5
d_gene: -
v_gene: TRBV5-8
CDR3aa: CASSLGSGKGYNQPQHF

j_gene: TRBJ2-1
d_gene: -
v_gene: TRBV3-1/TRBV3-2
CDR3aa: CASSQDWGGAEQFF

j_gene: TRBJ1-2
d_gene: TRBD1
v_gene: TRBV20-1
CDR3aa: CSASNRDRDGYTF

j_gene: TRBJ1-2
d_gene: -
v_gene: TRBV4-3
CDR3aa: CASSQDTAGFDFDAYGYTF

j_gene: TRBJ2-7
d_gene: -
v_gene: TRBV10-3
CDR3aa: CAISDHSLYEQYF

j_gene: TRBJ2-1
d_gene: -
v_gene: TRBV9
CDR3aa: CASSALGERSSYNEQFF

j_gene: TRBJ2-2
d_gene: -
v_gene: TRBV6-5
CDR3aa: CASSSGPGESGELFF

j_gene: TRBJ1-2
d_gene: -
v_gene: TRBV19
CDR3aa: CASSMSIRAGYTF

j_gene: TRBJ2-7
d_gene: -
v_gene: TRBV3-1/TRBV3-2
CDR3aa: CASSQEGREQYF

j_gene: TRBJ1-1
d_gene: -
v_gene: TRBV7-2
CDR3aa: CASSLGPPNTEAFF

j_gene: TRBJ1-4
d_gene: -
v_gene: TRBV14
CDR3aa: CASSRTDRLNEKLFF

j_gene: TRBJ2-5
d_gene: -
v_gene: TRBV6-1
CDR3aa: CASSAQRGIPEETQYF

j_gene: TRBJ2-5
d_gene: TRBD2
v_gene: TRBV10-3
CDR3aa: CAISELASGVQETQYF

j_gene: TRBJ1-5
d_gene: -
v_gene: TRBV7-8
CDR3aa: CASSARTTDQPQHF

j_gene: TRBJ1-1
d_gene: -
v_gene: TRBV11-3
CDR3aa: CASSLGGGWGTEAFF

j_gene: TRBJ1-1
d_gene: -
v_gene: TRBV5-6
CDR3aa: CASNLGREVNTEAFF

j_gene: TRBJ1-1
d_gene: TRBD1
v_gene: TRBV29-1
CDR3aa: CSDDRGTEAFF

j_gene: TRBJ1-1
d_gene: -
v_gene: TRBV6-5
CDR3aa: CASSSYGGAETEAFF

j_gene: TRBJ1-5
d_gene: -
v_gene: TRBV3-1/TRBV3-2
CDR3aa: CASSPHRDQPQHF

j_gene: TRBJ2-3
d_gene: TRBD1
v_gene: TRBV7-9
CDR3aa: CASSLWTGQRDTQYF